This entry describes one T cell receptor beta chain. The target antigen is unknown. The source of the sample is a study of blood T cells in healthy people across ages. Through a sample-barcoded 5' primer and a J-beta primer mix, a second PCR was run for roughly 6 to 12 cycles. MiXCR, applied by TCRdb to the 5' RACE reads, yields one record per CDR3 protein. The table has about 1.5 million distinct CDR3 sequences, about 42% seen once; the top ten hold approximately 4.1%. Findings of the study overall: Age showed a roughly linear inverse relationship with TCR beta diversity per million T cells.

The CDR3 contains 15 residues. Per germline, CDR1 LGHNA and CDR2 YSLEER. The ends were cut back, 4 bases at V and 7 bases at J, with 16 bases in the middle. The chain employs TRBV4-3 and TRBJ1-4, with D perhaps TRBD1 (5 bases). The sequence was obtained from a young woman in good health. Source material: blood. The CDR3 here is CASSLGLLGGEKLFF. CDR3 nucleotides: TGCGCCAGCAGCCTTGGGCTCCTGGGGGGTGAAAAACTGTTTTTT.